This T cell receptor (beta chain) was sequenced for a study of T cells after posttransplantation cyclophosphamide. The table came from immunoSEQ multiplex PCR; TCRdb's copy has only in-frame clones and leaves some out. There are 20,000 to 25,000 clones in the sample, none observed a single time. In its sample, this clone was seen many times. From germline, CDR1 is LGHNA and CDR2 YNFKEQ. V was pared by 1 base and J by 6 bases, with 9 bases between. CDR3 length: 14 amino acids. The TCR sequence derives from a woman aged 60-75 years in good health, CMV-negative, and a related stem cell transplant donor. The sample consisted of PBMCs. The chain is built from TRBV4-2 and TRBJ2-2; possibly TRBD1 for D (6 bases). The CDR3 is CASSQAQGPGELFF. As DNA, the CDR3 is TGTGCCAGCAGCCAAGCACAGGGCCCCGGGGAGCTGTTTTTT.